These T cell receptor beta chains were read from a single sample in a study of blood T cell repertoires in COVID-19. Produced via immunoSEQ multiplex PCR; TCRdb's table is partial and in-frame only. The repertoire consists of 100,000 to 150,000 clones, with 84% occurring once and the leading ten covering about 1.3%. Sequencing was carried out using peripheral blood. The receptors originated from a man between 60 and 75 years old with acute or convalescent COVID-19. The CDR3 runs from the conserved cysteine through the conserved F or W. Each record gives: V gene, clone size, J gene, D gene, CDR3 DNA, CDR3 protein. The D gene is left open where the match is weak. Clone size is given for some rows only: seen once, a few or many times, or a class if the clone is expanded.

TRBV27,.,TRBJ2-7,TRBD2,TGTGCCAGCAGCTTCGCGGCGCGGGGGTTGGGCTACGAGCAGTACTTC,CASSFAARGLGYEQYF
TRBV5-1,.,TRBJ2-7,TRBD1,TGCGCCAGCAGCTTGGTAGGGGGCCTTACCCACGAGCAGTACTTC,CASSLVGGLTHEQYF
TRBV11-2,.,TRBJ2-7,TRBD1,TGTGCCAGCAGCTTAGAGACAGGGGAGGTGGACGAGCAGTACTTC,CASSLETGEVDEQYF
TRBV3-1/TRBV3-2,.,TRBJ2-6,.,TGTGCCAGCAGCCGACGCGGGACTGGGGCCAACGTCCTGACTTTC,CASSRRGTGANVLTF
TRBV2,.,TRBJ1-6,TRBD1,TGTGCCAGTACAACGGGACAGGGGAATTCACCCCTCCACTTT,CASTTGQGNSPLHF
TRBV27,.,TRBJ1-1,TRBD1,TGTGCCAGCAGCTCTAAGTATCAGGGGGCGTTGGAAGCTTTCTTT,CASSSKYQGALEAFF
TRBV19,.,TRBJ1-4,.,TGTGCCAGTAGTACTTACAGGGAAGGGGATGAAAAACTGTTTTTT,CASSTYREGDEKLFF
TRBV16,.,TRBJ2-2,TRBD1,TGTGCCAGCAGCGATTGGGGACAGGGTACGAACACCGGGGAGCTGTTTTTT,CASSDWGQGTNTGELFF
TRBV11-2,.,TRBJ1-2,.,TGTGCCAGCAGCTTCCAACAGCAGGGCCGTGGCTACACCTTC,CASSFQQQGRGYTF
TRBV5-1,.,TRBJ2-5,.,TGCGCCAGCAGCTTGTATCGGGCGGGGCTGGGGGAGACCCAGTACTTC,CASSLYRAGLGETQYF
TRBV19,few,TRBJ2-7,.,TGTGCCAGTGCGGACTCCTACGAGCAGTACTTC,CASADSYEQYF
TRBV24-1,.,TRBJ2-7,TRBD1,TGTGCCACCAGTGATTCACGACAGGGCTCCTACGAGCAGTACTTC,CATSDSRQGSYEQYF
TRBV19,.,TRBJ2-5,.,TGTGCCAGTAGTATAGGTACGGGGGGCGTCGAGACCCAGTACTTC,CASSIGTGGVETQYF
TRBV5-1,.,TRBJ2-7,TRBD1,TGCGCCAGCAGCTCGGGACAGGGAGAGTACGAGCAGTACTTC,CASSSGQGEYEQYF
TRBV5-1,.,TRBJ1-1,.,TGCGCCAGCAGCCGTGGGCAGGGAATGAACACTGAAGCTTTCTTT,CASSRGQGMNTEAFF
TRBV5-1,.,TRBJ1-6,.,TGCGCCAGCAGCTTGGAACAGGTCTCCTATAATTCACCCCTCCACTTT,CASSLEQVSYNSPLHF
TRBV19,.,TRBJ1-5,.,TGTGCCAGTAGTATAGATTGGCGGGTTCAGCCCCAGCATTTT,CASSIDWRVQPQHF
TRBV5-1,.,TRBJ2-1,TRBD2,TGCGCCAGCAGCACCCGACTAGCGGGAGGGTCCTACAATGAGCAGTTCTTC,CASSTRLAGGSYNEQFF
TRBV12-3/TRBV12-4,.,TRBJ1-5,.,TGTGCCAGCATCATGTCGCCCCAGCATTTT,CASIMSPQHF
TRBV9,.,TRBJ2-2,TRBD2,TGTGCCAGCAGCGCCTTAGCGGGGAGCACCGGGGAGCTGTTTTTT,CASSALAGSTGELFF
TRBV24-1,.,TRBJ1-5,.,TGTGCCACCAGTGAATCACAGAAACCCAATCAGCCCCAGCATTTT,CATSESQKPNQPQHF
TRBV30,.,TRBJ2-7,.,TGTGCCTGGGTACAGTTCCGCGAGCAGTACTTC,CAWVQFREQYF
TRBV30,.,TRBJ1-1,TRBD1,TGTGCCTGGTCGGGACAGCCGAACACTGAAGCTTTCTTT,CAWSGQPNTEAFF
TRBV5-1,.,TRBJ2-5,TRBD1,TGCGCCAGCAGCATAACAGGGGTAGAGACCCAGTACTTC,CASSITGVETQYF
TRBV12-3/TRBV12-4,once,TRBJ2-7,.,TGTGCCAGCAGTCGCACTGATCACGAGCAGTACTTC,CASSRTDHEQYF
TRBV6-1,once,TRBJ1-6,.,TGTGCCAGCAGTGAAGAGTTCAGGCAAAATTCACCCCTCCACTTT,CASSEEFRQNSPLHF
TRBV10-3,.,TRBJ2-2,.,TGTGCCACCACCCCGGAGGGGACCGGGGAGCTGTTTTTT,CATTPEGTGELFF